This T cell receptor beta chain was sequenced for a study of vaccination effects on CD4 cells after COVID-19. Turning to the study itself: Sampling occurred a median 72 days post second dose, range 14 to 241.

The table came from immunoSEQ multiplex PCR; TCRdb's copy has only in-frame clones and leaves some out. The table lists more than 65,000 clones, approximately 81% of them singletons. Study-wide results and caveats: At late timepoints after vaccination, vaccine- and infection-induced clones shrank markedly.

Sequencing followed a ViraFEST assay step that expanded antigen-specific CD4+ T cells with viral peptide pools. Having been cultured for around ten days, the cells underwent CD4+ T cell isolation. Everyone in the study got two shots of either the BNT162b2 or mRNA-1273 vaccine. The healthy vaccine recipients, who had no prior SARS-CoV-2 infection, showed negative nucleocapsid antibodies. On day 3 and again on day 7, half the medium was replaced with IL-2 medium. Concerning this clone itself: Its target is unknown.

The ends were cut back, 5 bases at V and 7 bases at J, with 11 bases in the middle. The CDR3 is 12 amino acids. Germline values: CDR1 SGHTA, CDR2 FQGNSA. The sample here was CD4+ T cells from PBMCs cultured with HCoV-229E spike peptides, taken after COVID-19 vaccination. The chain is built from TRBV7-2 and TRBJ1-2; D remains ambiguous. This clonotype originated in a human donor who received a COVID-19 vaccine. CDR3 residues: CASSDHWGGYTF. In DNA, the CDR3 is TGTGCCAGCAGCGACCACTGGGGTGGCTACACCTTC.